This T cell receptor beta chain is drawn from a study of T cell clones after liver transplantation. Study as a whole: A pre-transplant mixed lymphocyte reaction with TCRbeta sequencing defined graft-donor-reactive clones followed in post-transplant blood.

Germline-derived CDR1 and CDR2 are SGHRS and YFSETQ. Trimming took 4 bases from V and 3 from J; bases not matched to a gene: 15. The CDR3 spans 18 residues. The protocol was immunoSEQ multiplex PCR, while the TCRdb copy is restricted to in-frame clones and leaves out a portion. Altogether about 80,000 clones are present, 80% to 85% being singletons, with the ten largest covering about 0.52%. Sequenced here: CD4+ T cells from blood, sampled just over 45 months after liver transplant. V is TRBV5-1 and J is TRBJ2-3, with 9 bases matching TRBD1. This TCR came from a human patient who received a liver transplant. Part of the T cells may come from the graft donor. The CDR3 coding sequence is TGCGCCAGCAGCCCGGGGTTCTTACAGGGGGCTTCGACAGATACGCAGTATTTT. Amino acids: CASSPGFLQGASTDTQYF.